The following is a T cell receptor beta chain sequence with its context. The antigen remains undetermined. Corrective heart surgery yielded resections, and these provided the thymus tissue. Those donating were healthy Finnish infants in corrective surgery for congenital heart defects. Measured with immunoSEQ multiplex PCR; TCRdb has only the in-frame clones, and not every one. The repertoire has 120,000 or so clones, about 93% of them found once; the top ten carry around 0.025%. The sample comes from a study of human thymus T cells. Findings and caveats of the study: In unrelated individuals, thymic repertoires overlapped highly, according to related research. Thymic and blood repertoires appeared to display a bias in their usage of V and J genes.

The V end lost 7 bases, the J end lost 4 bases, and 11 bases lay between the germline ends. From germline, CDR1 is MNHNS and CDR2 SASEGT. The CDR3 totals 12 residues. Sequenced: thymus tissue. This clonotype was obtained from a boy under two years old with a congenital heart defect but otherwise immunologically healthy. This rearrangement joins TRBV6-1 to TRBJ2-7; the D gene could be TRBD1 or TRBD2 (5 bases each). The CDR3 region is CASIRGVYEQYF. In nucleotides, the CDR3 is TGTGCCAGCATTAGAGGGGTATACGAGCAGTACTTC.